Shown below are 28 T cell receptor beta chains from a single sample sequenced in a study of blood T cell repertoires in COVID-19. Repertoires were generated with immunoSEQ multiplex PCR, while TCRdb's copy carries only in-frame clones and drops some. The table records hundreds of thousands of clones, 75% to 90% of them present only once. The material sequenced was PBMCs or T cells enriched from blood (not recorded which). Receptors were obtained from a man aged 25-40 years who had recovered from COVID-19.

The J gene is TRBJ1-2, the V gene TRBV3-1 (or the pseudogene TRBV3-2); 8 nucleotides match TRBD1. V lost 3 bases to trimming and J lost 4 bases; unmatched junction nucleotides: 4. The CDR3 totals 14 residues. CDR1 is LGHDT, CDR2 YNNKEL, per germline (reference sequence). CDR3: CASSQEGQGYGYTF. The DNA of the CDR3 is TGTGCCAGCAGCCAGGAAGGACAGGGCTATGGCTACACCTTC.

This chain connects TRBV6-5 to TRBJ2-1; a weak D match, TRBD1 (5 bases). The CDR3 is 14 amino acids. Trimming removed 8 bases at V and 0 bases at J, with 11 bases between. Germline CDR1 reads MNHEY; CDR2 reads SVGAGI. CDR3 protein: CASSKGYSYNEQFF. CDR3 bases: TGTGCCAGCTCAAAGGGGTACTCCTACAATGAGCAGTTCTTC.

This clone came up a few times. The same CDR3 can be traced to other DNA sequences in this sample. The V call is TRBV9, the J call TRBJ2-5, with 11 bases identical to TRBD2. CDR3 length: 15 amino acids. Trimming at V came to 5 bases and at J to 2 bases, leaving 5 bases not matched to a gene. Germline assignment: CDR1 SGDLS and CDR2 YYNGEE. Here the CDR3 DNA reads TGTGCCAGCAGTTCTAGCGGGGGGAATCAAGAGACCCAGTACTTC. Its translation: CASSSSGGNQETQYF. Full variable domain (missing parts from reference TRBV9 and TRBJ2-5): DSGVTQTPKHLITATGQRVTLRCSPRSGDLSVYWYQQSLDQGLQFLIQYYNGEERAKGNILERFSAQQFPDLHSELNLSSLELGDSALYFCASSSSGGNQETQYFGPGTRLLVL.

V is TRBV18 and J is TRBJ2-7; 9 bases agree with TRBD2. The CDR3 runs 14 residues. Germline assignment: CDR1 KGHSH and CDR2 LQKENI. Germline trimming cut 5 bases from V and 3 bases from J; bases unmatched to any gene: 5. The CDR3, as DNA: TGTGCCAGCTCAGCGGGACTAGCAGGCTACGAGCAGTACTTC. It encodes CASSAGLAGYEQYF.

This clone was counted a single time. The chain employs TRBV20-1 and TRBJ1-5, with D possibly TRBD1 on 6 matching bases. CDR3 length equals 13 residues. From germline, CDR1 is DFQATT and CDR2 SNEGSKA (reference sequence). Deletions cut 3 bases from V and 4 bases from J, with 10 bases between. The CDR3 here is CSASEQGNQPQHF. The CDR3 bases are TGCAGTGCTAGTGAACAGGGAAATCAGCCCCAGCATTTT.

V usage is TRBV11-3 and J usage is TRBJ1-1; TRBD1 matches at 7 bases. Trimming removed 4 bases from V and 4 bases from J; junction bases left unmatched: 3. The CDR3 is 13 residues long. Germline assignment: CDR1 SGHNT and CDR2 YENEEA. CDR3 sequence (DNA): TGTGCCAGCAGCTGGGCAGGGGGCACTGAAGCTTTCTTT. Its translation is CASSWAGGTEAFF. Using reference TRBV11-3 and TRBJ1-1 for the parts outside the CDR3, the full variable domain is EAGVVQSPRYKIIEKKQPVAFWCNPISGHNTLYWYLQNLGQGPELLIRYENEEAVDDSQLPKDRFSAERLKGVDSTLKIQPAELGDSAVYLCASSWAGGTEAFFGQGTRLTVV.

This chain connects TRBV5-4 to TRBJ2-1, with 7 bases fitting TRBD2. The J segment lost 1 base and the V segment lost 0 bases, leaving 1 base of the junction unmatched. CDR3 size: 15 residues. Per germline, CDR1 SGHNT and CDR2 YYREEE (reference sequence). This CDR3 is CASSLGAGSYNEQFF. The CDR3 region has the DNA TGTGCCAGCAGCTTGGGAGCGGGGTCCTACAATGAGCAGTTCTTC.

V usage is TRBV2 and J usage is TRBJ1-2; no definite D call. Germline CDR1 and CDR2: SNHLY and FYNNEI. The CDR3 has 10 amino acids. Trimming removed 4 bases from V and 5 bases from J, with 2 bases in between. CDR3 in DNA: TGTGCCAGCAGTGCGTATGGCTACACCTTC. It translates to CASSAYGYTF. The full variable domain, in which reference TRBV2 and TRBJ1-2 provide the parts outside the CDR3, is EPEVTQTPSHQVTQMGQEVILRCVPISNHLYFYWYRQILGQKVEFLVSFYNNEISEKSEIFDDQFSVERPDGSNFTLKIRSTKLEDSAMYFCASSAYGYTFGSGTRLTVV.

The CDR3 coding sequence is TGCAGCGTTGAGGCCGGCACAGATACGCAGTATTTT. Protein: CSVEAGTDTQYF. V usage is TRBV29-1 and J usage is TRBJ2-3; D remains ambiguous. Germline V gives CDR1 SQVTM, CDR2 ANQGSEA. The V and J ends lost 3 bases and 1 base respectively, with 5 bases between them. This CDR3 has 12 amino acids.

The gene calls are TRBV27 and TRBJ1-5, with 8 bases that match TRBD1. CDR1 and CDR2 from the germline V gene are MNHEY and SMNVEV (reference sequence). This CDR3 region has 13 residues. Trimming at V came to 6 bases and at J to 5 bases, leaving 3 bases not matched to a gene. The CDR3 DNA reads TGTGCCAGCAGCGGACAGGGTCATCAGCCCCAGCATTTT. It specifies CASSGQGHQPQHF.

This clone was seen a few times. The V and J genes are TRBV4-3 and TRBJ1-6; D remains unclear. Germline CDR1 reads LGHNA; CDR2 reads YSLEER. The germline V and J ends were trimmed by 0 bases and 0 bases, with 12 bases remaining between them. The CDR3 runs to 18 residues. In nucleotides, the CDR3 is TGCGCCAGCAGCCAAGATAGAACAGATCTCTCCTATAATTCACCCCTCCACTTT. It is translated as CASSQDRTDLSYNSPLHF.

The chain links TRBV14 to TRBJ2-2, with 10 bases identical to TRBD1. The length of the CDR3 is 21 residues. Germline V gene data show CDR1 as SGHDN and CDR2 as FVKESK. J lost 3 bases, V lost 4 bases, and 20 bases had no gene match. CDR3 in DNA: TGTGCCAGCAGCCTTGTTGCGGAGGACAGGGGGTGGCTGACACACACCGGGGAGCTGTTTTTT. Protein product: CASSLVAEDRGWLTHTGELFF.

The chain couples TRBV5-6 to TRBJ1-1; TRBD1 is a possible D gene (6 bases). Germline lookup yields CDR1 SGHDT and CDR2 YYEEEE. Trimming cost V 4 bases and J 3 bases, with 10 bases left between them. The CDR3 totals 13 residues. The CDR3 spells CASSLDRYTEAFF. DNA for the CDR3: TGTGCCAGCAGCCTGGACAGATACACTGAAGCTTTCTTT.

This clone was observed once. CDR3 sequence reads: CASSIEGLAGVEQYF. In DNA, the CDR3 is TGTGCCAGTAGTATAGAAGGTCTAGCCGGCGTCGAGCAGTACTTC. The chain links TRBV19 to TRBJ2-7, with D perhaps matching TRBD2 (5 bases). V was shortened by 0 bases and J by 6 bases, with 15 bases between the two germline ends. Germline CDR1 LNHDA, CDR2 SQIVND (reference sequence). The CDR3 has 15 residues.

There are many counts of this clone. The chain is built from TRBV5-4 and TRBJ2-2; D gene uncertain. The CDR3 length is 15 residues. V shed 0 bases and J shed 2 bases, with 8 bases lying between them. Germline V gene lookup returns CDR1 SGHNT and CDR2 YYREEE (reference sequence). In DNA form, the CDR3 reads TGTGCCAGCAGCTTGGGGCAGATCAACACCGGGGAGCTGTTTTTT. This translates into CASSLGQINTGELFF.

The V and J genes are TRBV18 and TRBJ2-1, with 10 bases identical to TRBD1. V lost 0 bases, J lost 3 bases, and 5 bases stayed unmatched. This CDR3 comprises 17 residues. The germline V gene has CDR1 KGHSH and CDR2 LQKENI. The CDR3: CASSPPGQGLIYNEQFF. The CDR3 region has the DNA TGTGCCAGCTCACCACCGGGACAGGGGTTAATCTACAATGAGCAGTTCTTC.

As concerns this clone: The same CDR3 also results from other DNA sequences found in this sample. The V call is TRBV5-1, the J call TRBJ1-1; TRBD1 matches at 8 bases. Germline assignment: CDR1 SGHRS and CDR2 YFSETQ. This CDR3 has 12 residues. V was pared by 7 bases and J by 4 bases, with 3 bases of the junction left unmatched. The CDR3 loop reads CASSQGGTEAFF. The CDR3 coding sequence is TGCGCCAGCTCACAGGGGGGCACTGAAGCTTTCTTT.

V and J are TRBV5-8 and TRBJ1-2; D ambiguous. CDR3 length: 11 amino acids. Trimming cost V 4 bases and J 3 bases, with 4 bases left between them. Germline CDR1 and CDR2: SGHTS and YDEGEE. CDR3 DNA sequence: TGTGCCAGCAGCGACTACTATGGCTACACCTTC. The encoded protein is CASSDYYGYTF.

The chain is built from TRBV5-1 and TRBJ2-5; a possible D gene is TRBD2 (6 bases). This CDR3 has 16 residues. Germline-derived CDR1 and CDR2 are SGHRS and YFSETQ. V was clipped by 0 bases and J by 5 bases, with 17 bases between them. The CDR3 sequence is CASSLDVPGLGETQYF. In DNA, the CDR3 is TGCGCCAGCAGCTTGGATGTCCCGGGACTGGGGGAGACCCAGTACTTC.

This chain connects TRBV5-3 to TRBJ1-1, with D perhaps TRBD1 (6 bases). TRBV5-3 qualifies as an ORF whose function is uncertain. V was pared by 8 bases and J by 7 bases, with 15 bases between. The CDR3 runs to 12 residues. The CDR3 region has the DNA TGTGCCAGGGAGGACAGAGAGAGTGAAGCTTTCTTT. Translating gives CAREDRESEAFF.

The J gene is TRBJ1-1, the V gene TRBV30; 7 bases align to TRBD1. Unmatched junction bases numbered 7, after V lost 5 bases and J lost 4 bases. This CDR3 has 13 residues. CDR1 and CDR2 from the germline V gene are GTSNPN and SVGIG (reference sequence). The CDR3 loop reads CAWERDRGTEAFF. CDR3 nucleotides: TGTGCCTGGGAACGGGACAGAGGCACTGAAGCTTTCTTT. Full variable domain (missing parts from reference TRBV30 and TRBJ1-1): SQTIHQWPATLVQPVGSPLSLECTVEGTSNPNLYWYRQAAGRGLQLLFYSVGIGQISSEVPQNLSASRPQDRQFILSSKKLLLSDSGFYLCAWERDRGTEAFFGQGTRLTVV.

The V gene is TRBV10-3, the J gene TRBJ2-5; the match to TRBD1 covers 10 bases. This CDR3 is 15 amino acids long. Germline V gene data show CDR1 as ENHRY and CDR2 as SYGVKD. V shed 6 bases, J shed 6 bases, and the junction held 10 bases outside the gene matches. The CDR3 DNA sequence: TGTGCCATCAGGAACGGGACAGGGGAATGGCAGACCCAGTACTTC. Its protein is CAIRNGTGEWQTQYF.

This clone came up once. The chain recombines TRBV7-8 with TRBJ2-1; weak D call: TRBD1 (7 bases). Trimming removed 4 bases at V and 7 bases at J, with 20 bases between. This CDR3 is 16 amino acids long. Germline V CDR1 and CDR2: SGHVS, FQNEAQ. The CDR3 is CASSSRWRGQANEQFF. The CDR3 nucleotides read TGTGCCAGCAGCTCCCGATGGAGGGGGCAAGCGAATGAGCAGTTCTTC.

The rearrangement uses TRBV5-4 and TRBJ2-5, with D tentatively TRBD2 (5 bases). The V end was cut by 4 bases, the J end by 2 bases, with 15 bases between. Germline assignment: CDR1 SGHNT and CDR2 YYREEE (reference sequence). The CDR3 has 15 residues. The CDR3 is CASSPEAYLQETQYF. CDR3 DNA sequence: TGTGCCAGCAGCCCGGAGGCCTATTTGCAAGAGACCCAGTACTTC.

The genes are TRBV5-4 and TRBJ2-7; 10 nucleotides line up with TRBD1. Germline V lookup: CDR1 SGHNT, CDR2 YYREEE (reference sequence). The ends lost 2 bases at V and 3 bases at J; junction bases unmatched: 8. The CDR3 covers 16 residues. The CDR3: CASSFVRTGGLYEQYF. The CDR3 DNA follows: TGTGCCAGCAGCTTCGTGAGGACAGGGGGGCTCTACGAGCAGTACTTC.

The chain carries TRBV5-5 and TRBJ1-6; 9 nucleotides line up with TRBD1. This CDR3 has 16 amino acids. V lost 4 bases to trimming and J lost 6 bases; unmatched junction nucleotides: 8. The germline gives CDR1 SGHKS, CDR2 YYEKEE (reference sequence). The CDR3 loop is CASSGGTTGGNSPLHF. CDR3 nucleotides: TGTGCCAGCAGCGGAGGAACGACAGGGGGTAATTCACCCCTCCACTTT.

V gene TRBV27 combines with J gene TRBJ1-2; D is uncertain. V lost 8 bases and J 0 bases, leaving 10 bases between the germline ends. CDR1 is MNHEY and CDR2 is SMNVEV in the germline V gene (reference sequence). There are 13 residues in the CDR3. The CDR3 is CASAYRANYGYTF. For the CDR3, the DNA is TGTGCCAGCGCTTACAGAGCTAACTATGGCTACACCTTC.

The count of this clone is one. The V call is TRBV6-6, the J call TRBJ1-2, with D maybe TRBD1 (6 bases). The CDR3 is 13 residues long. The germline V gene encodes CDR1 MNHNY and CDR2 SVGAGI (reference sequence). V was cut by 8 bases and J by 4 bases, with 14 bases left in between. The CDR3 DNA reads TGTGCCAGCGTCGCAGGACAGCTCTATGGCTACACCTTC. Translation: CASVAGQLYGYTF.